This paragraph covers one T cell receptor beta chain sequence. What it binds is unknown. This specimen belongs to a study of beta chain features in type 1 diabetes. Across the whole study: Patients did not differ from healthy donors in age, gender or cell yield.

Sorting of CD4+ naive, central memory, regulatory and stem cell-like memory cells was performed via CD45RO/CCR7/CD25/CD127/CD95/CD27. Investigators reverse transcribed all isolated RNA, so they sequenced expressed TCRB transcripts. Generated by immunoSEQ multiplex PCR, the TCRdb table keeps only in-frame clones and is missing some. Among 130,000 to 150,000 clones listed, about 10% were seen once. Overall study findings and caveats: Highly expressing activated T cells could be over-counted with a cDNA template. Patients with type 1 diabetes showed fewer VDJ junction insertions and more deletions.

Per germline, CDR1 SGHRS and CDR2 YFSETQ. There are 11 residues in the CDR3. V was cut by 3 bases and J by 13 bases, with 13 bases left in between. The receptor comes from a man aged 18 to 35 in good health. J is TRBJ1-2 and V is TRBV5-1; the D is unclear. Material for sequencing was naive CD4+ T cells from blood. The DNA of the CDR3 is TGCGCCAGCAGCTCCACTGGGAGGGCCACCTTC. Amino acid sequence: CASSSTGRATF.